This record concerns one TCR beta chain sequence. The antigen remains undetermined. Germline CDR1 SGHRS, CDR2 YFSETQ. The V and J ends lost 5 bases and 8 bases, in that order; junction bases with no gene match: 15. This CDR3 is 15 amino acids long. PCR employed 60 Vbeta and 13 Jbeta primers. Clones were sequenced by immunoSEQ multiplex PCR, and TCRdb holds only the in-frame ones, with some missing. This sample carries more than 80,000 clones, approximately 75% of them seen once, and the ten largest clones take roughly 14%. The data derive from a study of cytomegalovirus exposure and HLA in healthy donors. Study-wide background: The study's early data release held about 85 million unique TCRs from HLA-typed donors.

Study results and caveats: The presence/absence work took it that sequencing depth was about the same across donors. Highest at DRB1 and lowest at HLA-C, TCR association rates differed among HLA loci in a later analysis.

The sequencing sample was made of PBMCs. The clonotype originates from a woman in her 70s in good health and CMV-seropositive. The rearrangement joins TRBV5-1 to TRBJ1-2; 7 nucleotides line up with TRBD1. This CDR3 reads CASRPPGTTRGGYTF. DNA of the CDR3: TGCGCCAGCAGGCCCCCAGGAACAACCAGGGGGGGCTACACCTTC. The entire variable domain, with the rest obtained from reference TRBV5-1 and TRBJ1-2, is as follows: KAGVTQTPRYLIKTRGQQVTLSCSPISGHRSVSWYQQTPGQGLQFLFEYFSETQRNKGNFPGRFSGRQFSNSRSEMNVSTLELGDSALYLCASRPPGTTRGGYTFGSGTRLTVV.